Below are 4 T cell receptor beta chains sequenced from a single sample in a study of neurological immune-mediated disorders. Via MiXCR, TCRdb re-called the 5' RACE reads, giving one row per CDR3 protein. Among fewer than 80,000 distinct CDR3 sequences listed, under 5% were seen once. The sequencing input was PBMCs. The receptors originated from a woman aged 50 to 60 with multiple sclerosis.

The rearrangement links TRBV7-9 to TRBJ2-1; D call uncertain. The germline V and J ends were trimmed by 6 bases and 4 bases, with 4 bases remaining between them. The CDR3 extends over 11 amino acids. In germline, CDR1 is SEHNR, CDR2 FQNEAQ (reference sequence). The CDR3 reads CASRIYNEQFF. In DNA form, the CDR3 reads TGTGCCAGCAGAATTTACAATGAGCAGTTCTTC.

This clonotype was counted many times. This chain joins TRBV28 and TRBJ2-5; D unresolved. The germline gives CDR1 MDHEN, CDR2 SYDVKM. The CDR3 sequence is 15 residues long. Between the trimmed V and J ends, which lost 2 bases and 0 bases, there was a span of 10 bases. Here the CDR3 reads CASSLGRVYQETQYF. DNA for the CDR3: TGTGCCAGCAGTTTAGGAAGAGTGTACCAAGAGACCCAGTACTTC.

CDR3 amino acids: CATSGAEPNQPQHF. CDR3 in DNA: TGTGCCACCAGTGGGGCAGAACCTAATCAGCCCCAGCATTTT. This chain joins TRBV24-1 and TRBJ1-5; D is ambiguous. This CDR3 has 14 residues. Between the trimmed V and J ends, which lost 5 bases and 4 bases, there was a span of 11 bases. CDR1 and CDR2 (germline): KGHDR, SFDVKD.

In regard to this clonotype: Just one base apart from a much larger clone, this may be a read error. The CDR3 DNA reads TGTGCCAGCAGCTTAGCTTACAGGGGGATAAGCAATGAGCAGTTCTTC. Amino acids: CASSLAYRGISNEQFF. The chain is built from TRBV7-9 and TRBJ2-1; TRBD1 matches 8 bases. The CDR3 loop spans 16 amino acids. Germline V gene data show CDR1 as SEHNR and CDR2 as FQNEAQ (reference sequence). Trimming cost V 0 bases and J 6 bases; bases outside gene matches: 7.